These 3 T cell receptor beta chains were all obtained from the same sample, sequenced in a study of CD8+ T cells in alopecia areata (dated 2018 in TCRdb). The intended sense of this specimen's time point label: around 29 days on oral tofacitinib. The intended sense of this specimen's treatment or condition label: oral pan-JAK inhibitor, 5-10 mg twice daily. The library was produced with the immunoSEQ multiplex PCR assay. RNA was extracted from all samples and reverse transcribed into cDNA, which served as template for TCR sequencing. What TCRdb holds here is the immuneACCESS table cut down to in-frame rearrangements. Part of the clones is not present; checked against another copy, under half of the missing clones reflect an unresolved V gene, and the others are unexplained. The sample table shows 90,000 to 100,000 clones, and around 60% are seen once. The ten largest clones capture roughly 15% of the sample.

The specimen comprised CD8+ T cells sorted from blood, sampled at week 4, from a patient treated with tofacitinib. Receptors were obtained from a human donor with alopecia areata.

The genes are TRBV5-1 and TRBJ2-3; 7 bases line up with TRBD2. Trimming at V came to 3 bases and at J to 6 bases, leaving 4 bases not matched to a gene. The CDR3 spans 13 residues. The germline gives CDR1 SGHRS, CDR2 YFSETQ. CDR3 region: CASSSILADTQYF. CDR3 bases: TGCGCCAGCAGCTCCATACTAGCGGATACGCAGTATTTT.

This clone appeared a few times. The chain carries TRBV7-8 and TRBJ2-1; no clear D. The CDR3 length is 13 residues. From germline, CDR1 is SGHVS and CDR2 FQNEAQ. V dropped 3 bases and J dropped 7 bases, with 10 bases sitting between them. The CDR3 here is CASSFETYNEQFF. Written as DNA, the CDR3 is TGTGCCAGCAGCTTTGAGACTTATAATGAGCAGTTCTTC.

At least ten counts were recorded for this clone. The rearrangement joins TRBV7-9 to TRBJ1-1, with D possibly TRBD1 on 6 matching bases. Germline V lookup: CDR1 SEHNR, CDR2 FQNEAQ (reference sequence). The CDR3 is 11 amino acids. Trimming took 3 bases from V and 8 from J, leaving 7 bases between them. Written as DNA, the CDR3 is TGTGCCAGCAGCTTCGGGACAGAAGCTTTCTTT. It yields the protein CASSFGTEAFF.